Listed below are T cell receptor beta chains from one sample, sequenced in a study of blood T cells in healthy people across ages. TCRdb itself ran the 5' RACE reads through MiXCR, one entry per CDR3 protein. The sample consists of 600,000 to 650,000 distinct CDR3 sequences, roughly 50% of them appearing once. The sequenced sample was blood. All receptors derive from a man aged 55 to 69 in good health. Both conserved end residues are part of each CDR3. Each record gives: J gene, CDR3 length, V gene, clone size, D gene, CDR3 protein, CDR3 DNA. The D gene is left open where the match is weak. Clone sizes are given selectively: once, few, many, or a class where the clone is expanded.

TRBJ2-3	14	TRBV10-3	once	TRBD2	CAITQRGDTDTQYF	TGTGCCATCACCCAGCGGGGGGACACAGATACGCAGTATTTT
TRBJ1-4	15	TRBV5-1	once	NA	CASSLLGSTNEKLFF	TGCGCCAGCAGCTTGCTCGGATCAACTAATGAAAAACTGTTTTTT
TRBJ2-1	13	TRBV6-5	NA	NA	CASHPRVYNEQFF	TGTGCCAGCCACCCCAGGGTTTACAATGAGCAGTTCTTC
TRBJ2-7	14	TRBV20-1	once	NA	CSANPGTDPYEQYF	TGCAGTGCCAATCCGGGGACGGACCCCTACGAGCAGTACTTC
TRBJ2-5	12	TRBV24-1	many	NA	CATSARGETQYF	TGTGCCACCAGTGCTCGTGGAGAGACCCAGTACTTC
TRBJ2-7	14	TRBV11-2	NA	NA	CASSSGSILYEQYF	TGTGCCAGCAGCTCGGGGTCGATCCTCTACGAGCAGTACTTC
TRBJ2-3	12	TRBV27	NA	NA	CASSLPRGTQYF	TGTGCCAGCAGTTTACCCCGTGGGACGCAGTATTTT
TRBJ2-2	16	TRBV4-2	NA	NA	CASSPPAGRFTGELFF	TGTGCCAGCAGCCCCCCCGCAGGGCGATTCACCGGGGAGCTGTTTTTT
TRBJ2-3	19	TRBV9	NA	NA	CASSVAPLGWQGGTDTQYF	TGTGCCAGCAGCGTCGCCCCGCTGGGGTGGCAGGGTGGCACAGATACGCAGTATTTT
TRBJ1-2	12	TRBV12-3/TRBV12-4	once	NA	CASRVGFYGYTF	TGTGCCAGCAGGGTGGGGTTTTATGGCTACACCTTC
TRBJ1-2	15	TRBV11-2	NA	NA	CASSLSLAQNYGYTF	TGTGCCAGCAGCTTATCCCTAGCACAAAACTATGGCTACACCTTC
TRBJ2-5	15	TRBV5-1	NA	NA	CASSLGGNPQETQYF	TGCGCCAGCAGCTTGGGGGGGAATCCCCAAGAGACCCAGTACTTC
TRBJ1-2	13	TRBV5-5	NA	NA	CASSTDVNYGYTF	TGTGCCAGCAGCACGGACGTAAACTATGGCTACACCTTC
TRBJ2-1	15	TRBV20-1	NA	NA	CSARLAGGPYNEQFF	TGCAGTGCTAGGCTAGCAGGGGGGCCTTACAATGAGCAGTTCTTC
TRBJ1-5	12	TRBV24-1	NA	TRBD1	CATSEGQQPQHF	TGTGCCACCAGTGAGGGACAGCAGCCCCAGCATTTT
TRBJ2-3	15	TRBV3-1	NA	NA	CASSPLGPGTDTQYF	TGTGCCAGCAGCCCCCTGGGCCCAGGCACAGATACGCAGTATTTT
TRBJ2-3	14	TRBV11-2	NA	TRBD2	CASSLALAVDTQYF	TGTGCCAGCAGCTTAGCTCTAGCGGTAGATACGCAGTATTTT
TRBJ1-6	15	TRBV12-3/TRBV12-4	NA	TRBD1	CASSFGRGPNSPLHF	TGTGCCAGCAGTTTCGGTAGGGGGCCTAATTCACCCCTCCACTTT
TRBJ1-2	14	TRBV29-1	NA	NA	CSVEDQEGMGGYTF	TGCAGCGTTGAAGATCAGGAGGGTATGGGTGGCTACACCTTC
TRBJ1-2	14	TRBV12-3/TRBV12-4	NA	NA	CASSPQEANYGYTF	TGTGCCAGCAGTCCACAGGAAGCTAACTATGGCTACACCTTC
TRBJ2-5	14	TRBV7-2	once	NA	CASSSQGLGETQYF	TGTGCCAGCAGCAGTCAGGGGTTGGGAGAGACCCAGTACTTC
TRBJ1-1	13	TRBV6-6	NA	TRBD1	CASSYGTGAEAFF	TGTGCCAGCAGTTACGGGACAGGGGCTGAAGCTTTCTTT
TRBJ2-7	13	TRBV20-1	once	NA	CSAGRTDTYEQYF	TGCAGTGCGGGTAGGACAGATACCTACGAGCAGTACTTC
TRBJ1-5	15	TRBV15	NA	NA	CATSREANSNQPQHF	TGTGCCACCAGCAGAGAAGCGAACAGCAATCAGCCCCAGCATTTT
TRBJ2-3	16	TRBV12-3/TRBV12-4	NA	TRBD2	CASSKVGGAGTDTQYF	TGTGCCAGCAGTAAAGTCGGGGGGGCCGGCACGGATACGCAGTATTTT
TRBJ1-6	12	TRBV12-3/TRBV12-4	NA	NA	CASSNDYARVHF	TGTGCCAGCAGCAACGACTATGCCCGGGTCCACTTT
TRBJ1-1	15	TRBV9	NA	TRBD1	CASSVGEGAHTEAFF	TGTGCCAGCAGCGTAGGAGAGGGGGCCCACACTGAAGCTTTCTTT
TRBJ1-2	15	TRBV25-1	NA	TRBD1	CASSAPGQVNYGYTF	TGTGCCAGCAGTGCGCCGGGACAGGTTAACTATGGCTACACCTTC
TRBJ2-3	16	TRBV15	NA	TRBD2	CATSRDRGGAADTQYF	TGTGCCACCAGCAGAGATCGGGGGGGGGCCGCAGATACGCAGTATTTT
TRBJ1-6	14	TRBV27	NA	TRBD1	CASSPGGRYSPLHF	TGTGCCAGCAGTCCAGGGGGCAGGTATTCACCCCTCCACTTT
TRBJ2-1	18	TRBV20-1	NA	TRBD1	CSARAPTGGLGSYNEQFF	TGCAGTGCTAGAGCCCCGACAGGGGGCCTAGGGTCCTACAATGAGCAGTTCTTC
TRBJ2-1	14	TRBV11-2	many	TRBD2	CASSFTLAGAPPFF	TGTGCCAGCAGCTTTACATTAGCGGGGGCCCCCCCGTTCTTC
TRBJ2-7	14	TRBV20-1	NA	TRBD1	CSVPSDRISYEQYF	TGCAGTGTCCCCTCGGACAGGATCTCCTACGAGCAGTACTTC
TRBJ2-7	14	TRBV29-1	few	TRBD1	CSVEPGTGTYEQYF	TGCAGCGTTGAGCCCGGGACAGGGACCTACGAGCAGTACTTC
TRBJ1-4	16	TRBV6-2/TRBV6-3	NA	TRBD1	CASSYDRQGPNEKLFF	TGTGCCAGCAGTTACGATAGACAGGGCCCTAATGAAAAACTGTTTTTT
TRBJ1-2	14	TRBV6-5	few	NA	CASSKKLANYGYTF	TGTGCCAGCAGTAAAAAGTTAGCTAACTATGGCTACACCTTC
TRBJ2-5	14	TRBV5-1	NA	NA	CASSGGTGGETQYF	TGCGCCAGCAGCGGAGGGACTGGCGGGGAGACCCAGTACTTC
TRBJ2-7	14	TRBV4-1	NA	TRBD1	CASSLGQGESEQYF	TGCGCCAGCAGCCTTGGACAGGGGGAGAGCGAGCAGTACTTC
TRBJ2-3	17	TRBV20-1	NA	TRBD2	CSAREWASGGAGDTQYF	TGCAGTGCTAGAGAGTGGGCTAGCGGGGGGGCTGGAGATACGCAGTATTTT
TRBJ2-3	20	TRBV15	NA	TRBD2	CATSRGLAGPHLLGTDTQYF	TGTGCCACCAGCAGGGGACTAGCGGGGCCTCATCTCTTGGGCACAGATACGCAGTATTTT
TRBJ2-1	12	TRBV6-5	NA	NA	CASNREGNEQFF	TGTGCCAGCAACAGGGAGGGAAATGAGCAGTTCTTC
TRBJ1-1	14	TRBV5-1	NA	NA	CASSMGLMNTEAFF	TGCGCCAGCAGCATGGGGCTCATGAACACTGAAGCTTTCTTT
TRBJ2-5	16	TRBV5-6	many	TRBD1	CASSSRGTGAQETQYF	TGTGCCAGCAGCAGCCGAGGGACAGGGGCCCAAGAGACCCAGTACTTC
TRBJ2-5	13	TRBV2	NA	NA	CASSARGSETQYF	TGTGCCAGCAGTGCCAGGGGCTCGGAGACCCAGTACTTC
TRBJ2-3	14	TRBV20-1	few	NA	CSARGSGSTDTQYF	TGCAGTGCTAGAGGGAGCGGGAGCACAGATACGCAGTATTTT
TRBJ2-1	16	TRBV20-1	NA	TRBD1	CSASGPGTGGGHEQFF	TGCAGTGCTAGTGGACCAGGGACAGGGGGAGGCCATGAGCAGTTCTTC
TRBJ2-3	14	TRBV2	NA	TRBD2	CASRSLAGYGTQYF	TGTGCCAGCAGGTCTCTAGCGGGGTATGGTACGCAGTATTTT
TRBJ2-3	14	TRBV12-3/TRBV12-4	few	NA	CASSFGVAGDMEYF	TGTGCCAGCAGTTTTGGGGTGGCCGGAGATATGGAGTATTTT
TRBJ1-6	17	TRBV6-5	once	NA	CASSYSGRGPYNSPLHF	TGTGCCAGCAGTTACTCAGGGCGTGGGCCCTATAATTCACCCCTCCACTTT
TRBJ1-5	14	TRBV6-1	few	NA	CASSRGAGNQPQHF	TGTGCCAGCAGTAGGGGGGCCGGCAATCAGCCCCAGCATTTT
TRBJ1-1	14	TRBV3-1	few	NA	CASSQLGANTEAFF	TGTGCCAGCAGCCAATTGGGCGCGAACACTGAAGCTTTCTTT
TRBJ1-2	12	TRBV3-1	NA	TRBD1	CASQGGEYGYTF	TGTGCCAGCCAGGGGGGTGAATATGGCTACACCTTC
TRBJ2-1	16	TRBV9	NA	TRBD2	CASSVVARGAYNEQFF	TGTGCCAGCAGCGTAGTTGCGCGGGGGGCTTACAATGAGCAGTTCTTC
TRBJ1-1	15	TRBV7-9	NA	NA	CASSPRVAQNTEAFF	TGTGCCAGCAGCCCGAGGGTGGCACAGAACACTGAAGCTTTCTTT
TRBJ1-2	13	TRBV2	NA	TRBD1	CADSDRGPNGYTF	TGTGCCGACTCGGACAGGGGGCCTAATGGCTACACCTTC
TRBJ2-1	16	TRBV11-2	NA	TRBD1	CASSLAFTGGGYEQFF	TGTGCCAGCAGCTTGGCCTTCACAGGGGGCGGGTATGAGCAGTTCTTC
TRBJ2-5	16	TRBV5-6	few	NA	CASSLEFGGGQETQYF	TGTGCCAGCAGCTTGGAGTTCGGGGGCGGCCAAGAGACCCAGTACTTC
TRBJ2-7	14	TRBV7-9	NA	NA	CASSSGHGTAEQYF	TGTGCCAGCAGCTCTGGGCATGGGACTGCAGAGCAGTACTTC
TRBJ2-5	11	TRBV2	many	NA	CASSTGETQYF	TGTGCCAGCAGTACAGGGGAGACCCAGTACTTC